This TCR beta chain was identified during a study of blood T cell repertoires in COVID-19. Whole-study context: Samples of COVID-19 (acute and convalescent) were obtained from the United States, Italy and Spain.

Germline-derived CDR1 and CDR2 are SNHLY and FYNNEI. The CDR3 is 13 residues long. V trimming: 8 bases; J trimming: 2 bases; junction bases outside the gene matches: 5. TCRdb's copy holds only in-frame clones and misses some; the assay was immunoSEQ multiplex PCR. Here the sample spans fewer than 90,000 clones, more than 90% being singletons. The receptor comes from a human donor with active COVID-19. The donor label of this sample is uncertain. Material: peripheral blood. The chain combines TRBV2 with TRBJ2-7; the match to TRBD1 covers 8 bases. The CDR3 nucleotides are TGTGCCAGCGCAGGGGGCGAAACCTACGAGCAGTACTTC. Amino acids: CASAGGETYEQYF.